This TCR beta chain emerged from a study of blood T cell repertoires in COVID-19. CDR1 MDHEN and CDR2 SYDVKM come from the germline V gene. The CDR3 has 15 amino acids. Unmatched junction bases numbered 5, after V lost 3 bases and J lost 1 base. Clones were sequenced by immunoSEQ multiplex PCR, and TCRdb holds only the in-frame ones, with some missing. The table has roughly 360,000 clones, roughly 90% seen once; the top ten hold approximately 1%. Each participant's cohort was designated according to participant-reported clinical history. The chain carries TRBV28 and TRBJ1-2; TRBD1 aligns across 7 bases. The sequenced sample was PBMCs or T cells enriched from blood (not recorded which). The receptor was derived from a woman aged 30 to 39 with acute COVID-19. The CDR3 sequence is CASSFSDRSNYGYTF. CDR3 nucleotide sequence: TGTGCCAGCAGTTTTTCGGACAGGAGTAACTATGGCTACACCTTC.